This paragraph covers one T cell receptor (beta chain) sequence. What it recognizes is unknown. The sample originates from a study of monozygotic twins with inflammatory bowel disease. General study results and limits: Repertoire likeness was no different across concordant and discordant twins, perhaps owing to restricted power.

The CDR3 is 13 amino acids. Germline values: CDR1 SQVTM, CDR2 ANQGSEA. UMIs that included a 6-nucleotide sample barcode were added by template switching, which took place during cDNA synthesis. For each CDR3 protein, TCRdb gives one entry from its re-call of the 5' RACE reads, without DNA. The sample yields more than 350,000 distinct CDR3 sequences, of which the top ten take up 2.4%. This sequence originates from a human donor with ulcerative colitis or Crohn's disease, or a healthy co-twin of an affected twin (not recorded which). Sequenced: blood. The chain links TRBV29-1 to TRBJ2-7; TCRdb gives TRBD2 as the D gene, but with no DNA this cannot be confirmed. CDR3 sequence reads: CSVEPADSYEQYF.